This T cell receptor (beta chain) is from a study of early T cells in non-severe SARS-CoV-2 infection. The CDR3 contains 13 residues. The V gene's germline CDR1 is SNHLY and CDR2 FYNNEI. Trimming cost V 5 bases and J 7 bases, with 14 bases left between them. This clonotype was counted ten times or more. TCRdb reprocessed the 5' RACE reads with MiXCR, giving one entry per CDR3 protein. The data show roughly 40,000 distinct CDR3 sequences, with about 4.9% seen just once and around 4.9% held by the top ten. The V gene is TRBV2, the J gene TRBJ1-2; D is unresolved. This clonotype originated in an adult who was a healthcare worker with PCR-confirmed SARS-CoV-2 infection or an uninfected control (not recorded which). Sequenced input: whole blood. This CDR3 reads CASSPSKSSGYTF. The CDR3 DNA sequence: TGTGCCAGCAGTCCCTCCAAGAGTAGTGGCTACACCTTC.